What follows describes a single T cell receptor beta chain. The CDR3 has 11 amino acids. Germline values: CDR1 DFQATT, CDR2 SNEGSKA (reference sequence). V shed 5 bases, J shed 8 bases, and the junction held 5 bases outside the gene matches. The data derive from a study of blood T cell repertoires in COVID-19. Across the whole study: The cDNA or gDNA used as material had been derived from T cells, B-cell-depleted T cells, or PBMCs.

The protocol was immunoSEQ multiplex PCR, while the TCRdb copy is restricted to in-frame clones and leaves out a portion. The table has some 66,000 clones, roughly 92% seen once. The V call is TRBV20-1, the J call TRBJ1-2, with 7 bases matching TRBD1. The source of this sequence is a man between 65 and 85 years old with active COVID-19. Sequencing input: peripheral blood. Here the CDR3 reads CSAQQGQGYTF. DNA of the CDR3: TGCAGTGCTCAACAGGGGCAGGGCTACACCTTC.